A selection of T cell receptor beta chains follows, all from one sample in a study of blood T cell repertoires in COVID-19. Repertoires were generated with immunoSEQ multiplex PCR, while TCRdb's copy carries only in-frame clones and drops some. The table has hundreds of thousands of clones, 75% to 90% seen once. Sequenced input: peripheral blood. Receptor source: a woman aged 25 to 39 with active or convalescent COVID-19. CDR3s include the opening cysteine and the closing phenylalanine or tryptophan. The D gene is left open where the match is weak. Not all rows give a size; the values are once, few, many and, for expanded clones, a class.

D gene	V gene	clone size	J gene	CDR3 DNA	CDR3 protein
TRBD1	TRBV9	NA	TRBJ1-3	TGTGCCAGCAGCGTAGACCCCACGAAAGACAGGGGGTCCGAAAACACCATATATTTT	CASSVDPTKDRGSENTIYF
NA	TRBV10-1	few	TRBJ2-7	TGCGCCAGCAGTGAGTCTTACGGAGACGGGACAAACGAGCAGTACTTC	CASSESYGDGTNEQYF
NA	TRBV6-5	NA	TRBJ2-3	TGTGCCAGCAGTTACAGTCCTGTCGGGGGTGATACGCAGTATTTT	CASSYSPVGGDTQYF
NA	TRBV5-1	NA	TRBJ1-2	TGCGCCAGCAGCCAGGACCGGGGAGGCTATGGCTACACCTTC	CASSQDRGGYGYTF
NA	TRBV2	NA	TRBJ1-4	TGTGCCAGCATGGAGTCCTGGGAAAAACTGTTTTTT	CASMESWEKLFF
NA	TRBV6-6	NA	TRBJ2-5	TGTGCCAGCAGTTACTCGAATCAACAGCTGGAGACCCAGTACTTC	CASSYSNQQLETQYF
NA	TRBV5-1	NA	TRBJ2-7	TGCGCCAGCAGCTCTGGGCAGGACGAGCAGTACTTC	CASSSGQDEQYF
TRBD1	TRBV2	NA	TRBJ1-1	TGTGCCAGCAGTGGACGGGACAGGGTGCCAATGAACACTGAAGCTTTCTTT	CASSGRDRVPMNTEAFF
NA	TRBV6-2/TRBV6-3	NA	TRBJ1-5	TGTGCCAGCAGTTACTATGACAAAGGTCAGCCCCAGCATTTT	CASSYYDKGQPQHF
TRBD1	TRBV5-1	NA	TRBJ1-3	TGCGCCAGCAGCCAAGGATCGACAGGGCCTGGAAACACCATATATTTT	CASSQGSTGPGNTIYF
TRBD2	TRBV6-1	few	TRBJ2-4	TGTGCCAGCAGTGAAGATGGTAGCGGGGCCAAAAACATTCAGTACTTC	CASSEDGSGAKNIQYF
TRBD1	TRBV2	NA	TRBJ1-2	TGTGCCAGCAGTCCGGACAGGGTGGGAGGCTACACCTTC	CASSPDRVGGYTF
TRBD1	TRBV9	NA	TRBJ1-1	TGTGCCAGCAGCGGCGGGACAGGGGGCCAGGGCACTGAAGCTTTCTTT	CASSGGTGGQGTEAFF
NA	TRBV11-1	NA	TRBJ1-1	TGTGCCAGCAGCTTAGGTTCAGGCGCATGGGCTTTCTTT	CASSLGSGAWAFF
TRBD2	TRBV19	NA	TRBJ2-1	TGTGCCAGCGCTGGGACTAGCGGAAGACGGGAGCAGTTCTTC	CASAGTSGRREQFF
NA	TRBV13	NA	TRBJ1-1	TGTGCCAGCAGCCCGACAGCGAACACTGAAGCTTTCTTT	CASSPTANTEAFF
TRBD1	TRBV20-1	NA	TRBJ2-7	TGCAGTGCTAGTGGGCCAGGGGGCTCCTACGAGCAGTACTTC	CSASGPGGSYEQYF
TRBD1	TRBV7-6	NA	TRBJ1-1	TGTGCCAGCAGTCAAGGGGGCCCGGTGAACACTGAAGCTTTCTTT	CASSQGGPVNTEAFF
NA	TRBV6-4	NA	TRBJ2-1	TGTGCCAGCATTATCAGGACAGAATACAATGAGCAGTTCTTC	CASIIRTEYNEQFF
TRBD1	TRBV10-3	NA	TRBJ2-1	TGTGCCACAATGGGGACAGACAATGAGCAGTTCTTC	CATMGTDNEQFF
TRBD1	TRBV7-6	NA	TRBJ2-6	TGTGCCAGCAGCTTGGGGACAGGGGGCGCTGGGGCCAACGTCCTGACTTTC	CASSLGTGGAGANVLTF
NA	TRBV19	NA	TRBJ1-2	TGTGCCAGTAGTATTTTTAGTACTTCTAACTATGGCTACACCTTC	CASSIFSTSNYGYTF
TRBD1	TRBV4-2	NA	TRBJ1-1	TGTGCCAGCAGCCAGGGGACAGCGAACACTGAAGCTTTCTTT	CASSQGTANTEAFF
NA	TRBV29-1	NA	TRBJ1-1	TGCAGCGTTGAAAACAGGGCTGTGAACACTGAAGCTTTCTTT	CSVENRAVNTEAFF
NA	TRBV6-4	few	TRBJ2-2	TGTGCCAGCAGTCCAGTCACCGGGGAGCTGTTTTTT	CASSPVTGELFF
NA	TRBV4-1	NA	TRBJ2-3	TGCGCCAGCAGCCAGCAATGGGCGGGGACAGATACGCAGTATTTT	CASSQQWAGTDTQYF
TRBD1	TRBV6-6	NA	TRBJ1-4	TGTGCCAGCAGCGCAAGGCGGGGCAGGGGGGTGCAGGCAACTAATGAAAAACTGTTTTTT	CASSARRGRGVQATNEKLFF